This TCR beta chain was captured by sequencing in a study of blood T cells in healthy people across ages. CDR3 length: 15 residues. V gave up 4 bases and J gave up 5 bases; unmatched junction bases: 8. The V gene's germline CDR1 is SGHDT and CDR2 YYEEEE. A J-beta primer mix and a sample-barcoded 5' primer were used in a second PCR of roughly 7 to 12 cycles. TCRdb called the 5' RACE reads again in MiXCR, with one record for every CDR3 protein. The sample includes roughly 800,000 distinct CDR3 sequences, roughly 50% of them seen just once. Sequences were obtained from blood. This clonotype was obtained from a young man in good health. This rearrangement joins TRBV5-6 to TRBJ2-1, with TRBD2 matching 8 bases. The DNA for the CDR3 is TGTGCCAGCAGCACCCGGGAGGGAGGACACAATGAGCAGTTCTTC. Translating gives CASSTREGGHNEQFF.